This T cell receptor (beta chain) derives from a study of shared clonotypes between healthy human individuals. Study-level findings and limits: With a handful of donors compared, around 5% of naive CD4 clonotypes were shared.

In the naive CD8 group, cells lacked CD45RO and were positively selected for CCR7, so terminally differentiated effector memory CD45RA+ cells were left out. The CDR3 loop spans 17 amino acids. The germline V gene has CDR1 SGDLS and CDR2 YYNGEE. V lost 0 bases, J lost 4 bases, and 19 bases lay in between. In regard to this clone: The antigen remains undetermined.

Every immunoSEQ plate was one replicate of a subset's evenly spread DNA. Approximately 30,000 T cell genomes (roughly 190 ng DNA) went into each sorted-subset replicate. The method was immunoSEQ multiplex PCR; TCRdb's version includes in-frame clones alone and lacks a portion of them. The table lists over 2,000,000 clones, just over 90% of them singletons. The TCR comes from a man in his late teens or twenties in good health. Some clones in this sample may be carry-over from other donors' samples. The gene calls are TRBV9 and TRBJ1-2; D is ambiguous. Material: naive CD8+ T cells from PBMCs. The CDR3 here is CASSVAGQDTSTYGYTF. CDR3 bases: TGTGCCAGCAGCGTAGCTGGGCAAGACACCTCTACCTATGGCTACACCTTC. The entire variable domain, with the rest obtained from reference TRBV9 and TRBJ1-2, is as follows: DSGVTQTPKHLITATGQRVTLRCSPRSGDLSVYWYQQSLDQGLQFLIQYYNGEERAKGNILERFSAQQFPDLHSELNLSSLELGDSALYFCASSVAGQDTSTYGYTFGSGTRLTVV.